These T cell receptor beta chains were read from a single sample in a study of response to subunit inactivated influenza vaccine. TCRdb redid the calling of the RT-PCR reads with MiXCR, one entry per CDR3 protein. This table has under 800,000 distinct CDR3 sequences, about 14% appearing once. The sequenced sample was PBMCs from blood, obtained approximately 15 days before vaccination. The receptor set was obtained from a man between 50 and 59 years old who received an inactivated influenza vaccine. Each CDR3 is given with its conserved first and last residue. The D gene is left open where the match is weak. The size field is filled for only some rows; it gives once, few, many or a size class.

CDR3 protein: CASSLRWGEQFF; CDR3 DNA: TGTGCCAGCAGCCTTCGGTGGGGGGAGCAGTTCTTC; clone size: few; V gene: TRBV7-2; D gene: .; J gene: TRBJ2-1
CDR3 protein: CASSQDTRSQQFF; CDR3 DNA: TGTGCCAGCAGCCAAGATACGAGGAGCCAGCAGTTCTTC; clone size: few; V gene: TRBV4-2; D gene: .; J gene: TRBJ2-1
CDR3 protein: CASSRDGTYEQYF; CDR3 DNA: TGTGCCAGCAGTCGGGACGGCACCTACGAGCAGTACTTC; clone size: .; V gene: TRBV12-3/TRBV12-4; D gene: .; J gene: TRBJ2-7
CDR3 protein: CASSFAGQGGTDTQYF; CDR3 DNA: TGCGCCAGCAGCTTCGCCGGACAGGGAGGCACAGATACGCAGTATTTT; clone size: .; V gene: TRBV5-1; D gene: TRBD1; J gene: TRBJ2-3
CDR3 protein: CSVERTYGYTF; CDR3 DNA: TGCAGCGTTGAAAGAACCTATGGCTACACCTTC; clone size: .; V gene: TRBV29-1; D gene: .; J gene: TRBJ1-2
CDR3 protein: CASSLGGRARNQPQHF; CDR3 DNA: TGTGCCAGCAGTTTAGGGGGGAGGGCGAGGAATCAGCCCCAGCATTTT; clone size: few; V gene: TRBV12-3/TRBV12-4; D gene: .; J gene: TRBJ1-5
CDR3 protein: CATDRFQETQYF; CDR3 DNA: TGTGCCACAGACCGATTCCAAGAGACCCAGTACTTC; clone size: .; V gene: TRBV25-1; D gene: .; J gene: TRBJ2-5
CDR3 protein: CASSYQSGGAPYNEQFF; CDR3 DNA: TGTGCCAGCAGTTACCAATCCGGAGGGGCCCCCTACAATGAGCAGTTCTTC; clone size: .; V gene: TRBV6-2/TRBV6-3; D gene: .; J gene: TRBJ2-1
CDR3 protein: CASSYLSGYGTSGTYNEQFF; CDR3 DNA: TGTGCCAGCAGTTATTTGTCGGGCTACGGGACTAGCGGGACATACAATGAGCAGTTCTTC; clone size: many; V gene: TRBV6-2/TRBV6-3; D gene: TRBD2; J gene: TRBJ2-1
CDR3 protein: CASRTGTRTTQYF; CDR3 DNA: TGTGCCAGCAGAACCGGGACAAGGACTACGCAGTATTTT; clone size: .; V gene: TRBV28; D gene: .; J gene: TRBJ2-3
CDR3 protein: CASSLLGGKAYNEQFF; CDR3 DNA: TGTGCCAGCAGCTTACTGGGCGGGAAGGCGTACAATGAGCAGTTCTTC; clone size: few; V gene: TRBV7-2; D gene: .; J gene: TRBJ2-1
CDR3 protein: CSVRGLAGGEQFF; CDR3 DNA: TGCAGCGTTCGGGGACTAGCGGGAGGAGAGCAGTTCTTC; clone size: few; V gene: TRBV29-1; D gene: TRBD2; J gene: TRBJ2-1
CDR3 protein: CASRNDPRTGGETQYF; CDR3 DNA: TGTGCCAGCAGGAACGACCCGAGGACAGGGGGAGAGACCCAGTACTTC; clone size: few; V gene: TRBV6-2/TRBV6-3; D gene: TRBD1; J gene: TRBJ2-5
CDR3 protein: CASSPRLAEIPYEQYF; CDR3 DNA: TGTGCCAGCAGCCCGCGACTAGCGGAGATCCCCTACGAGCAGTACTTC; clone size: few; V gene: TRBV7-9; D gene: TRBD2; J gene: TRBJ2-7
CDR3 protein: CASSPTWGSEAFF; CDR3 DNA: TGTGCCAGCAGCCCAACGTGGGGGTCTGAAGCTTTCTTT; clone size: few; V gene: TRBV9; D gene: .; J gene: TRBJ1-1
CDR3 protein: CAISEGQGNQPQHF; CDR3 DNA: TGTGCCATCAGTGAGGGACAGGGCAATCAGCCCCAGCATTTT; clone size: many; V gene: TRBV10-3; D gene: TRBD1; J gene: TRBJ1-5
CDR3 protein: CASSYPTSRGAYNEQFF; CDR3 DNA: TGTGCCAGCAGTTACCCGACCAGCAGGGGCGCCTACAATGAGCAGTTCTTC; clone size: few; V gene: TRBV6-2/TRBV6-3; D gene: .; J gene: TRBJ2-1
CDR3 protein: CASSRDRSGANVLTF; CDR3 DNA: TGTGCCAGCAGTCGGGACAGGTCTGGGGCCAACGTCCTGACTTTC; clone size: .; V gene: TRBV6-1; D gene: TRBD1; J gene: TRBJ2-6
CDR3 protein: CASSSRVARSTDTQYF; CDR3 DNA: TGTGCCAGCAGCTCCAGGGTGGCGAGAAGCACAGATACGCAGTATTTT; clone size: .; V gene: TRBV11-2; D gene: .; J gene: TRBJ2-3
CDR3 protein: CAISESGLKGETQYF; CDR3 DNA: TGTGCCATCAGTGAGTCGGGCCTCAAAGGGGAGACCCAGTACTTC; clone size: few; V gene: TRBV10-3; D gene: .; J gene: TRBJ2-5
CDR3 protein: CSAVSGGASYEQYF; CDR3 DNA: TGCAGTGCCGTCAGCGGGGGGGCCTCCTACGAGCAGTACTTC; clone size: .; V gene: TRBV20-1; D gene: TRBD2; J gene: TRBJ2-7
CDR3 protein: CASSADGQGTWENTEAFF; CDR3 DNA: TGTGCCAGCTCAGCGGATGGACAGGGGACGTGGGAAAACACTGAAGCTTTCTTT; clone size: .; V gene: TRBV18; D gene: TRBD1; J gene: TRBJ1-1
CDR3 protein: CASSPRDRGELFF; CDR3 DNA: TGCGCCAGCAGCCCCAGGGATAGGGGGGAGCTGTTTTTT; clone size: .; V gene: TRBV4-1; D gene: .; J gene: TRBJ2-2
CDR3 protein: CASSWLLAPVF; CDR3 DNA: TGTGCCAGCAGCTGGTTACTAGCTCCGGTCTTC; clone size: .; V gene: TRBV6-2/TRBV6-3; D gene: .; J gene: TRBJ2-1
CDR3 protein: CSAQTGSNQPQHF; CDR3 DNA: TGCAGTGCGCAGACAGGCAGCAATCAGCCCCAGCATTTT; clone size: many; V gene: TRBV20-1; D gene: .; J gene: TRBJ1-5
CDR3 protein: CSARDARGVTDTQYF; CDR3 DNA: TGCAGTGCTAGAGATGCCAGGGGGGTGACAGATACGCAGTATTTT; clone size: few; V gene: TRBV20-1; D gene: .; J gene: TRBJ2-3
CDR3 protein: CASSSTSGRTSYNEQFF; CDR3 DNA: TGTGCCAGCAGTAGTACTAGCGGGAGGACCTCCTACAATGAGCAGTTCTTC; clone size: few; V gene: TRBV6-2/TRBV6-3; D gene: TRBD2; J gene: TRBJ2-1
CDR3 protein: CASSQDAVIYTEAFF; CDR3 DNA: TGTGCCAGCAGCCAAGATGCGGTGATCTACACTGAAGCTTTCTTT; clone size: few; V gene: TRBV3-1; D gene: .; J gene: TRBJ1-1
CDR3 protein: CSARRPRVGGELFF; CDR3 DNA: TGCAGTGCTAGAAGGCCCCGGGTAGGGGGGGAGCTGTTTTTT; clone size: .; V gene: TRBV20-1; D gene: .; J gene: TRBJ2-2
CDR3 protein: CASSFAAGLVDYNEQFF; CDR3 DNA: TGTGCCAGCAGCTTCGCGGCAGGGTTGGTCGACTACAATGAGCAGTTCTTC; clone size: .; V gene: TRBV7-2; D gene: .; J gene: TRBJ2-1
CDR3 protein: CASTSAMTGGSGEQYF; CDR3 DNA: TGTGCCAGTACCTCTGCCATGACAGGGGGCTCGGGCGAGCAGTACTTC; clone size: .; V gene: TRBV19; D gene: TRBD1; J gene: TRBJ2-7
CDR3 protein: CSVEDLRFVETQYF; CDR3 DNA: TGCAGCGTTGAAGATCTCCGTTTTGTGGAGACCCAGTACTTC; clone size: many; V gene: TRBV29-1; D gene: .; J gene: TRBJ2-5
CDR3 protein: CASSEGGSNEQFF; CDR3 DNA: TGTGCCAGCAGCGAGGGGGGGTCAAATGAGCAGTTCTTC; clone size: .; V gene: TRBV9; D gene: .; J gene: TRBJ2-1
CDR3 protein: CASSPRLAGGETQYF; CDR3 DNA: TGTGCCAGCAGTCCCCGGCTAGCGGGGGGCGAGACCCAGTACTTC; clone size: few; V gene: TRBV27; D gene: TRBD2; J gene: TRBJ2-5
CDR3 protein: CASSFDRGQPQHF; CDR3 DNA: TGTGCCAGCAGTTTCGACAGGGGTCAGCCCCAGCATTTT; clone size: many; V gene: TRBV6-5; D gene: TRBD1; J gene: TRBJ1-5
CDR3 protein: CATSPRLAGPTGELFF; CDR3 DNA: TGTGCCACTAGCCCAAGACTAGCGGGACCCACCGGGGAGCTGTTTTTT; clone size: .; V gene: TRBV19; D gene: TRBD2; J gene: TRBJ2-2
CDR3 protein: CSATTTGEGYTF; CDR3 DNA: TGCAGTGCTACCACGACAGGGGAAGGCTACACCTTC; clone size: .; V gene: TRBV20-1; D gene: TRBD1; J gene: TRBJ1-2
CDR3 protein: CASSYSGDNEQFF; CDR3 DNA: TGTGCCAGCAGTTACTCAGGAGACAATGAGCAGTTCTTC; clone size: few; V gene: TRBV6-5; D gene: .; J gene: TRBJ2-1
CDR3 protein: CASSTGLDANEQFF; CDR3 DNA: TGTGCCAGCAGCACGGGACTAGACGCCAATGAGCAGTTCTTC; clone size: .; V gene: TRBV7-7; D gene: TRBD2; J gene: TRBJ2-1
CDR3 protein: CASSPSSRVNTGELFF; CDR3 DNA: TGTGCCAGCAGCCCAAGCTCCAGGGTGAACACCGGGGAGCTGTTTTTT; clone size: many; V gene: TRBV7-6; D gene: .; J gene: TRBJ2-2